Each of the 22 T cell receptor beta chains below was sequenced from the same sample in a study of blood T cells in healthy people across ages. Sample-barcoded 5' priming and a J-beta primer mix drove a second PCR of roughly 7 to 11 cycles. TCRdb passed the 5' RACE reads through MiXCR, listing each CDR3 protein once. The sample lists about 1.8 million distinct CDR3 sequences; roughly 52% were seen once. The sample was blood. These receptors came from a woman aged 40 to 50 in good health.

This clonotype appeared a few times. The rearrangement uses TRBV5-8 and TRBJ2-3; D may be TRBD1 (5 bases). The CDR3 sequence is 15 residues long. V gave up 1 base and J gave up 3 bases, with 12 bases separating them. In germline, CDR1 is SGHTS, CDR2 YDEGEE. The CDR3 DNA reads TGTGCCAGCAGCTTGTGGGGCGGAGAAACAGATACGCAGTATTTT. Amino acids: CASSLWGGETDTQYF.

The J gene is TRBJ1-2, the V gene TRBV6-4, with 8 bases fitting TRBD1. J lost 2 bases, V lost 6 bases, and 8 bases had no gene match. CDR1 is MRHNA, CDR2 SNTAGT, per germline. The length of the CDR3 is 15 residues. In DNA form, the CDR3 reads TGTGCCAGCAGAGCTGAGACAGGGGCGAACTATGGCTACACCTTC. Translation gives CASRAETGANYGYTF.

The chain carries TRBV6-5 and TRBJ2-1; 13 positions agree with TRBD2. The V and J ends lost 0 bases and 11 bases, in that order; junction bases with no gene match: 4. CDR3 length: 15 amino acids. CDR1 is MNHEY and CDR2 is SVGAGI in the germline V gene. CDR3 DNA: TGTGCCAGCAGTTACTCGGGGACTAGCGGGAATAAGCAGTTCTTC. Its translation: CASSYSGTSGNKQFF.

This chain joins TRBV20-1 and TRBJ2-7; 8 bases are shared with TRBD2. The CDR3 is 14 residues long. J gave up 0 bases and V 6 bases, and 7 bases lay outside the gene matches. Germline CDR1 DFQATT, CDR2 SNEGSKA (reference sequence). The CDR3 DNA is TGCAGTGCCATACAAAGCGGGGGCTCCTACGAGCAGTACTTC. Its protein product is CSAIQSGGSYEQYF.

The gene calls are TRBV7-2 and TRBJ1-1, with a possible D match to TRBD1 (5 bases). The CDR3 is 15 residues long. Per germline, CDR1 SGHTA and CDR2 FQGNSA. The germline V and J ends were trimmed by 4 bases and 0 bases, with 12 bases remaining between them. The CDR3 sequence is CASSSTTDMNTEAFF. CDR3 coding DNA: TGTGCCAGCAGCTCTACGACAGACATGAACACTGAAGCTTTCTTT.

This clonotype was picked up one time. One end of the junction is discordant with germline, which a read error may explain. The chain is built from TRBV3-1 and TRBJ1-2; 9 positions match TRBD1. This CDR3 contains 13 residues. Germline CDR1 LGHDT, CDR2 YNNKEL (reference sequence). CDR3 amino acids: CVSSPIQGAHYTF. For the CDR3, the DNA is TGTGTCAGCAGCCCAATACAGGGGGCTCACTACACCTTC.

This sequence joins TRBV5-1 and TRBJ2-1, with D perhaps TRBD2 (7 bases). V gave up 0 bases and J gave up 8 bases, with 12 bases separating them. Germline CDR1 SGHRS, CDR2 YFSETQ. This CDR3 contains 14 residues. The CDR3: CASSLEGGLDEQFF. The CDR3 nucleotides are TGCGCCAGCAGCTTGGAGGGGGGGCTAGATGAGCAGTTCTTC.

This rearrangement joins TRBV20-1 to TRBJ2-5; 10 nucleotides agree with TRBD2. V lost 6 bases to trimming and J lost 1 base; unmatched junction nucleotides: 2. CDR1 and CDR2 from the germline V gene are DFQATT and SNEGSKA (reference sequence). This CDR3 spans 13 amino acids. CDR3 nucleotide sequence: TGCAGTGCAGGGACTAGCGTCCAAGAGACCCAGTACTTC. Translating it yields CSAGTSVQETQYF.

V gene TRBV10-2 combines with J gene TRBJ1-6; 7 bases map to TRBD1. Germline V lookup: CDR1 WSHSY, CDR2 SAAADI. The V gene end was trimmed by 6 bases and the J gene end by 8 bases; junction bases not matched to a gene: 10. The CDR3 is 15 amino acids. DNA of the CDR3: TGCGCCAGCAGAGACTCTAGGGGGCCCGATTCACCCCTCCACTTT. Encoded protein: CASRDSRGPDSPLHF.

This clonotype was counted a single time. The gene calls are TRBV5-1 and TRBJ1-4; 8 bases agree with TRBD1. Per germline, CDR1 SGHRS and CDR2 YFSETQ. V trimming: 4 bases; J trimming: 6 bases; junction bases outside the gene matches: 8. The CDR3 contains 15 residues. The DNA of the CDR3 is TGCGCCAGCAGCGGAACAGGGGGAAGCGATGAAAAACTGTTTTTT. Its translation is CASSGTGGSDEKLFF.

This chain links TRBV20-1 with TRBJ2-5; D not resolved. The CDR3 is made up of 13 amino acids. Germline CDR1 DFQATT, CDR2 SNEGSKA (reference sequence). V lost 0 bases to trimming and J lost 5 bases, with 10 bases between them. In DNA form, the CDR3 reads TGCAGTGCTAGAGAAACCCCCCGGGAGACCCAGTACTTC. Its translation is CSARETPRETQYF.

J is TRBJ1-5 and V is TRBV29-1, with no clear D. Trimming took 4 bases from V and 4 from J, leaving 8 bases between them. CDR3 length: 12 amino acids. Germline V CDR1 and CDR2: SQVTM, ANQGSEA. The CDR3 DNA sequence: TGCAGCGTTGGAGGCAGAAATCAGCCCCAGCATTTT. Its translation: CSVGGRNQPQHF.

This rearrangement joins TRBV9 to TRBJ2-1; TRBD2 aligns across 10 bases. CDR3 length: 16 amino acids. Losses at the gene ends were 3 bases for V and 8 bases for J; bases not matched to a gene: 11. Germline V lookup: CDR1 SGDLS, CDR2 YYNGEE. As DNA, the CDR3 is TGTGCCAGCAGCGCGAGTCTAGCGGGGGAGGGAGATGAGCAGTTCTTC. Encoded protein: CASSASLAGEGDEQFF.

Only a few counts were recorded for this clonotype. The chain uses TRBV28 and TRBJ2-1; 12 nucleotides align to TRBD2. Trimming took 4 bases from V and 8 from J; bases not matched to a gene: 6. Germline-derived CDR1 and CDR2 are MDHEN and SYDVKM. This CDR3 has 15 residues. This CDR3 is CASSSPLAGGYEQFF. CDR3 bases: TGTGCCAGCAGTTCGCCACTAGCGGGGGGTTATGAGCAGTTCTTC.

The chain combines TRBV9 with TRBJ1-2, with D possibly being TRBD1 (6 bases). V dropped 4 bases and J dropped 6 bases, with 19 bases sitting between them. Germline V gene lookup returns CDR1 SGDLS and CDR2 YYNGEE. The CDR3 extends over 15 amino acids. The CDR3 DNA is TGTGCCAGCAGCCCAGGACAGCCTCTGGGCGATGGCTACACCTTC. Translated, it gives CASSPGQPLGDGYTF.

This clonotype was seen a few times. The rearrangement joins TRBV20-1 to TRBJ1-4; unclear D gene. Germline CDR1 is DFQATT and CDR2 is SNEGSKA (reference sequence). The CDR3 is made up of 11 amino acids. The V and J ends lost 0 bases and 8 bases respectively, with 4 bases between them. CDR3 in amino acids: CSARDLEKLFF. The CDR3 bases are TGCAGTGCTAGAGATCTCGAAAAACTGTTTTTT.

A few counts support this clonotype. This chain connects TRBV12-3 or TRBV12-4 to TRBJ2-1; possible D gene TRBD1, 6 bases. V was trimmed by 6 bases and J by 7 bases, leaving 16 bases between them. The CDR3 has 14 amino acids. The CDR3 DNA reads TGTGCCAGCAGAATGGCCGCACAGGGTAATGAGCAGTTCTTC. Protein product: CASRMAAQGNEQFF.

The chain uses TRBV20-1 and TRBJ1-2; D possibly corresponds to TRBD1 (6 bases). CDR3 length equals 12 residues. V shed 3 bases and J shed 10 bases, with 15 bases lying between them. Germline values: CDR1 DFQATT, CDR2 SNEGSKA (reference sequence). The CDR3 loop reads CSARRSGADYTF. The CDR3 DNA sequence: TGCAGTGCTAGGCGCTCGGGGGCTGACTACACCTTC.

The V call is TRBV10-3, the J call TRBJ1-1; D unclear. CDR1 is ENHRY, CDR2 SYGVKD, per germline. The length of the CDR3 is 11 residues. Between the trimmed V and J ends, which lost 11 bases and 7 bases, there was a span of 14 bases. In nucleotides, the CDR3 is TGTGCCTCCCGGAAAATTGGTGAAGCTTTCTTT. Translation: CASRKIGEAFF.

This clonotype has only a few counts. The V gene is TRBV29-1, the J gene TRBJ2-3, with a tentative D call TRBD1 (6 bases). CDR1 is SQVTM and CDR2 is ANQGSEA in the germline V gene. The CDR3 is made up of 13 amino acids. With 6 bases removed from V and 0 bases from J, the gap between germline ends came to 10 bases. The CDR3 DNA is TGCAGCGTCGCAGGGGCTAGCACAGATACGCAGTATTTT. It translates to CSVAGASTDTQYF.

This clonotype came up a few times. CDR3 in amino acids: CASRRHPRGPAYQETQYF. The CDR3 DNA reads TGTGCCAGCAGGAGACATCCCAGGGGCCCTGCGTACCAAGAGACCCAGTACTTC. The chain couples TRBV27 to TRBJ2-5; D is possibly TRBD1 (6 bases). CDR1 is MNHEY and CDR2 is SMNVEV in the germline V gene (reference sequence). The CDR3 runs to 18 residues. The V end was cut by 6 bases, the J end by 0 bases, with 23 bases between.

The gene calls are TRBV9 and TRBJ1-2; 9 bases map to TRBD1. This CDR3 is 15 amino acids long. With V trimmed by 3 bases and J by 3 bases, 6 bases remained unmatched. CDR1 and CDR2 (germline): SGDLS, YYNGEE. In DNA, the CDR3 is TGTGCCAGCAGCGGCGGACAGGGGACTTACTATGGCTACACCTTC. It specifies CASSGGQGTYYGYTF.